These T cell receptor beta chains were read from a single sample in a study of blood T cell repertoires in COVID-19. Sequencing was performed with immunoSEQ multiplex PCR; in TCRdb, only in-frame clones are kept and a portion is missing. The table lists around 60,000 clones, around four fifths of them singletons. Sequencing was performed on peripheral blood. The receptors were sampled from a man aged 30-40 years with COVID-19, enrolled during active disease. CDR3s include the opening cysteine and the closing phenylalanine or tryptophan. The order of the fields is D gene, V gene, J gene, clone size, CDR3 DNA, CDR3 protein. The D gene is left open where the match is weak. Only some rows state a clone size, as once, few, many or a class for expanded clones.

d_gene: TRBD1
v_gene: TRBV2
j_gene: TRBJ1-1
abundance: .
CDR3nt: TGTGCCAGCAGTGGCCGGGACAGGGGGAGCACTGAAGCTTTCTTT
CDR3aa: CASSGRDRGSTEAFF

d_gene: .
v_gene: TRBV6-5
j_gene: TRBJ1-2
abundance: .
CDR3nt: TGTGCCAGCAGTCCACAGGGAGGGTTTCATGGCTACACCTTC
CDR3aa: CASSPQGGFHGYTF

d_gene: TRBD2
v_gene: TRBV5-1
j_gene: TRBJ2-7
abundance: .
CDR3nt: TGCGCCAGCAGCTTGGCACCGGGACTAGCGGATTACGAGCAGTACTTC
CDR3aa: CASSLAPGLADYEQYF

d_gene: .
v_gene: TRBV7-9
j_gene: TRBJ1-4
abundance: .
CDR3nt: TGTGCCAGCAGCGTGAGCGAAAAACTGTTTTTT
CDR3aa: CASSVSEKLFF

d_gene: .
v_gene: TRBV24-1
j_gene: TRBJ2-1
abundance: once
CDR3nt: TGTGCCACCAGTGACCCCCAACAGGGAGCCTCCTACAATGAGCAGTTCTTC
CDR3aa: CATSDPQQGASYNEQFF

d_gene: .
v_gene: TRBV28
j_gene: TRBJ2-2
abundance: .
CDR3nt: TGTGCCAGCATCCGGGACTCCGGAACCGGGGAGCTGTTTTTT
CDR3aa: CASIRDSGTGELFF

d_gene: TRBD1
v_gene: TRBV5-6
j_gene: TRBJ2-5
abundance: .
CDR3nt: TGTGCCAGCAGCTGGGGACAGGGGGCAGAGACCCAGTACTTC
CDR3aa: CASSWGQGAETQYF

d_gene: .
v_gene: TRBV27
j_gene: TRBJ1-1
abundance: .
CDR3nt: TGTGCCAGCAGTTTTTTGCATAGTGGCGGCGGCACTGAAGCTTTCTTT
CDR3aa: CASSFLHSGGGTEAFF

d_gene: TRBD1
v_gene: TRBV6-5
j_gene: TRBJ1-1
abundance: .
CDR3nt: TGTGCCAGCAGTAGGGGGCAGAACACTGAAGCTTTCTTT
CDR3aa: CASSRGQNTEAFF

d_gene: TRBD1
v_gene: TRBV4-1
j_gene: TRBJ2-7
abundance: .
CDR3nt: TGCGCCAGCAGCCAAGGAGACAGGGTTCACGAGCAGTACTTC
CDR3aa: CASSQGDRVHEQYF

d_gene: .
v_gene: TRBV6-5
j_gene: TRBJ2-2
abundance: .
CDR3nt: TGTGCCAGCAGCTTCCAGGGGGGACCCGGGGAGCTGTTTTTT
CDR3aa: CASSFQGGPGELFF

d_gene: .
v_gene: TRBV4-1
j_gene: TRBJ1-4
abundance: .
CDR3nt: TGCGCCAGCAGCCAAGATCAGTTGGCACCCTGGGGGGCTAATGAAAAACTGTTTTTT
CDR3aa: CASSQDQLAPWGANEKLFF

d_gene: TRBD2
v_gene: TRBV7-3
j_gene: TRBJ2-1
abundance: .
CDR3nt: TGTGCCAGCAGCTGGCTAGCGGGGGATTACAATGAGCAGTTCTTC
CDR3aa: CASSWLAGDYNEQFF

d_gene: TRBD1
v_gene: TRBV28
j_gene: TRBJ1-6
abundance: .
CDR3nt: TGTGCCAGCATTGACAGGGTTGCTTCACCCCTCCACTTT
CDR3aa: CASIDRVASPLHF

d_gene: .
v_gene: TRBV29-1
j_gene: TRBJ1-1
abundance: once
CDR3nt: TGCAGCGTCGACCGGGGGGGGGATCGGACTGAAGCTTTCTTT
CDR3aa: CSVDRGGDRTEAFF

d_gene: .
v_gene: TRBV19
j_gene: TRBJ2-5
abundance: .
CDR3nt: TGTGCCAGTAGTATAGCGCTAGCGGAGACCCAGTACTTC
CDR3aa: CASSIALAETQYF

d_gene: .
v_gene: TRBV6-1
j_gene: TRBJ2-4
abundance: .
CDR3nt: TGTGCCAGCAGTGAAATATGGAGGGACATTCAGTACTTC
CDR3aa: CASSEIWRDIQYF

d_gene: .
v_gene: TRBV27
j_gene: TRBJ1-1
abundance: .
CDR3nt: TGTGCCAGCAGTTTAAGGAGGGCGAACACTGAAGCTTTCTTT
CDR3aa: CASSLRRANTEAFF

d_gene: .
v_gene: TRBV5-1
j_gene: TRBJ2-7
abundance: .
CDR3nt: TGCGCCAGCAGCTCCTACCCACAGAGCTCCTACGAGCAGTACTTC
CDR3aa: CASSSYPQSSYEQYF

d_gene: .
v_gene: TRBV29-1
j_gene: TRBJ1-2
abundance: once
CDR3nt: TGCAGCGTTCGGACAGTCTATGGCTACACCTTC
CDR3aa: CSVRTVYGYTF

d_gene: .
v_gene: TRBV27
j_gene: TRBJ2-7
abundance: .
CDR3nt: TGTGCCAGCAAAAAATCAGGGCCCTACGAGCAGTACTTC
CDR3aa: CASKKSGPYEQYF

d_gene: .
v_gene: TRBV19
j_gene: TRBJ2-7
abundance: .
CDR3nt: TGTGCCAGTAGAATCGTCGGACGGAGGTACGAGCAGTACTTC
CDR3aa: CASRIVGRRYEQYF

d_gene: TRBD1
v_gene: TRBV28
j_gene: TRBJ2-2
abundance: .
CDR3nt: TGTGCCAGCAGCCGCCCGGACAGGCTTGGCGGGGAGCTGTTTTTT
CDR3aa: CASSRPDRLGGELFF

d_gene: .
v_gene: TRBV12-5
j_gene: TRBJ1-3
abundance: .
CDR3nt: TGTGCTAGTGGTTTGGGAGGGTCCTCCGGGGACACCATATATTTT
CDR3aa: CASGLGGSSGDTIYF

d_gene: TRBD1
v_gene: TRBV29-1
j_gene: TRBJ2-7
abundance: .
CDR3nt: TGCAGCGCCTCCCGGGACAGCGCCTACGAGCAGTACTTC
CDR3aa: CSASRDSAYEQYF

d_gene: .
v_gene: TRBV7-8
j_gene: TRBJ2-7
abundance: .
CDR3nt: TGTGCCAGCAGCACCAGGACAGAGACCTACGAGCAGTACTTC
CDR3aa: CASSTRTETYEQYF

d_gene: TRBD1
v_gene: TRBV5-6
j_gene: TRBJ1-4
abundance: .
CDR3nt: TGTGCCAGCAGCTCACAGGGGACAACTAATGAAAAACTGTTTTTT
CDR3aa: CASSSQGTTNEKLFF

d_gene: .
v_gene: TRBV7-2
j_gene: TRBJ2-3
abundance: .
CDR3nt: TGTGCCAGCAGCGTTACAGGGCTTAGCACAGATACGCAGTATTTT
CDR3aa: CASSVTGLSTDTQYF

d_gene: .
v_gene: TRBV4-1
j_gene: TRBJ2-1
abundance: .
CDR3nt: .
CDR3aa: CASSQEVGSGTAEFF

d_gene: TRBD1
v_gene: TRBV27
j_gene: TRBJ1-5
abundance: .
CDR3nt: TGTGCCAGCAGTTTGTACGGGACAGGGCTTTATAGCAATCAGCCCCAGCATTTT
CDR3aa: CASSLYGTGLYSNQPQHF

d_gene: TRBD1
v_gene: TRBV20-1
j_gene: TRBJ1-1
abundance: .
CDR3nt: TGCAGTGCTAGTTGGGACAGGGACACTGAAGCTTTCTTT
CDR3aa: CSASWDRDTEAFF

d_gene: .
v_gene: TRBV5-1
j_gene: TRBJ2-2
abundance: .
CDR3nt: TGCGCCAGCAGCGACCGAGCGGGTACGGACACCGGGGAGCTGTTTTTT
CDR3aa: CASSDRAGTDTGELFF

d_gene: .
v_gene: TRBV7-9
j_gene: TRBJ1-3
abundance: .
CDR3nt: TGTGCCAGCAGCTTACTCCCGGGCACCATATATTTT
CDR3aa: CASSLLPGTIYF

d_gene: .
v_gene: TRBV27
j_gene: TRBJ2-2
abundance: .
CDR3nt: TGTGCCAGCAGTTTAGGGGGGGGCGCCGGGGAGCTGTTTTTT
CDR3aa: CASSLGGGAGELFF

d_gene: TRBD2
v_gene: TRBV30
j_gene: TRBJ2-2
abundance: few
CDR3nt: TGTGCCTGGACACGGACTAGCGGCACCGGGGAGCTGTTTTTT
CDR3aa: CAWTRTSGTGELFF

d_gene: .
v_gene: TRBV5-1
j_gene: TRBJ2-1
abundance: .
CDR3nt: TGCGCCAGCAGCTTGAGGCAGGAAGGCAATGAGCAGTTCTTC
CDR3aa: CASSLRQEGNEQFF

d_gene: TRBD1
v_gene: TRBV6-4
j_gene: TRBJ1-5
abundance: once
CDR3nt: TGTGCCAGCAGTAGACAGGGCCATATCATGCCCCAGCATTTT
CDR3aa: CASSRQGHIMPQHF

d_gene: .
v_gene: TRBV6-6
j_gene: TRBJ2-7
abundance: .
CDR3nt: TGTGCCAGCAGTGGCTTTAACGAGCAGTACTTC
CDR3aa: CASSGFNEQYF

d_gene: .
v_gene: TRBV6-5
j_gene: TRBJ1-2
abundance: .
CDR3nt: TGTGCCAGCAGTTACGCACAGGGTGCTAACTATGGCTACACCTTC
CDR3aa: CASSYAQGANYGYTF

d_gene: .
v_gene: TRBV20-1
j_gene: TRBJ2-1
abundance: .
CDR3nt: TGCAGTGCCCACAAGGGGAATGAGCAGTTCTTC
CDR3aa: CSAHKGNEQFF

d_gene: TRBD2
v_gene: TRBV7-8
j_gene: TRBJ2-1
abundance: .
CDR3nt: TGTGCCAGCAGCTTAAGGTGGGCGGGGGGCTCCAATGAGCAGTTCTTC
CDR3aa: CASSLRWAGGSNEQFF